These T cell receptor beta chains were read from a single sample in a study of identical twins. TCRdb reanalysed the 5' RACE reads using MiXCR and keeps one entry per CDR3 protein. The profile shows around 220,000 distinct CDR3 sequences, about 14% of them singletons. Sequenced input: memory (CD45RO+) T cells sorted from blood. Source of these receptors: a woman aged 18-29 years in good health. CDR3s include the opening cysteine and the closing phenylalanine or tryptophan. Each record gives: J gene, V gene, D gene, clone size, CDR3 DNA, CDR3 protein. D genes are given only for firm matches. A row's size may be missing; if present it is once, few, many or a size class.

>TRBJ2-2|TRBV6-1|.|.
TGTGCCAGCAGTCCCGTTGCGGACACCGGGGAGCTGTTTTTT
CASSPVADTGELFF
>TRBJ2-3|TRBV24-1|.|many
TGTGCCACCAGTGACCACCGGACAGCTAGCACAGATACGCAGTATTTT
CATSDHRTASTDTQYF
>TRBJ1-1|TRBV6-5|TRBD1|.
TGTGCCAGCAGTTGGGGTAGGGGGCAGGACACTGAAGCTTTCTTT
CASSWGRGQDTEAFF
>TRBJ2-5|TRBV6-2/TRBV6-3|.|once
TGTGCCAGCAGCCCGAGAGGGGGGACGGAGACCCAGTACTTC
CASSPRGGTETQYF
>TRBJ2-2|TRBV6-5|.|few
TGTGCCAGCAGTTACATTGGGGTAGGCACCGGGGAGCTGTTTTTT
CASSYIGVGTGELFF
>TRBJ2-5|TRBV12-3/TRBV12-4|.|.
TGTGCCAGCAGTTTTGCGGATCATGGGGAAGAGACCCAGTACTTC
CASSFADHGEETQYF
>TRBJ2-7|TRBV15|TRBD2|few
TGTGCCACCCGCGCTATGGGAGGGAGCTCCTACGAGCAGTACTTC
CATRAMGGSSYEQYF
>TRBJ2-1|TRBV7-9|.|.
TGTGCCAGCAGCTTAGACGGCCCGACCTACAATGAGCAGTTCTTC
CASSLDGPTYNEQFF
>TRBJ2-2|TRBV5-1|.|few
TGCGCCAGCAGCTTGGATCCGGACACCGGGGAGCTGTTTTTT
CASSLDPDTGELFF
>TRBJ2-7|TRBV5-1|.|.
TGCGCCAGCAGCTTAAGGGTAGCGTACGAGCAGTACTTC
CASSLRVAYEQYF
>TRBJ2-1|TRBV5-5|.|.
TGTGCCAGCAGCTTGTTCTGGGATCACTCCTACAATGAGCAGTTCTTC
CASSLFWDHSYNEQFF
>TRBJ2-5|TRBV20-1|TRBD2|.
TGCAGTGCTAGGACTAGCGGGAGCGAGACCCAGTACTTC
CSARTSGSETQYF
>TRBJ2-5|TRBV11-1|TRBD2|.
TGTGCCAGCAGCCGCGGACTAGCGACGAATACAAACCAAGAGACCCAGTACTTC
CASSRGLATNTNQETQYF
>TRBJ1-4|TRBV7-9|.|.
TGTGCCAGCAGCTCTGGGAGATTTGCGGCTAATGAAAAACTGTTTTTT
CASSSGRFAANEKLFF
>TRBJ2-3|TRBV7-2|.|.
TGTGCCAGCAGCTTAAGGGTTTTGACAGATACGCAGTATTTT
CASSLRVLTDTQYF
>TRBJ1-1|TRBV19|.|.
TGTGCCAGTAAGGAAGAGACAGCACCCGGGGGGACTGAAGCTTTCTTT
CASKEETAPGGTEAFF
>TRBJ2-7|TRBV5-1|.|many
TGCGCCAGCAGCTTGGGACCACTCTCCTACGAGCAGTACTTC
CASSLGPLSYEQYF
>TRBJ2-5|TRBV20-1|.|.
TGCAGTGCTAGACGCTACGGGGGCCCGGGGGTTGAGGCCCAGTACTTC
CSARRYGGPGVEAQYF